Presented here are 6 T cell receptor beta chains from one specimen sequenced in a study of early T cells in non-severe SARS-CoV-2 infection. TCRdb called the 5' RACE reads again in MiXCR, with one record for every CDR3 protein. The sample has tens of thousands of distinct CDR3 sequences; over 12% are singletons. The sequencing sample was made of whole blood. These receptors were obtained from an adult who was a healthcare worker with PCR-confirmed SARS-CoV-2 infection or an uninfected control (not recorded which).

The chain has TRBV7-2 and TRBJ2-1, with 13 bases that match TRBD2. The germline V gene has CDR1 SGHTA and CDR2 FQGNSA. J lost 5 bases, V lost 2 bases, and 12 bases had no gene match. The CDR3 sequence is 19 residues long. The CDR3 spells CASSLMGLAGKGVDNEQFF. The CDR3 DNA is TGTGCCAGCAGCTTAATGGGACTAGCGGGAAAGGGTGTAGACAATGAGCAGTTCTTC.

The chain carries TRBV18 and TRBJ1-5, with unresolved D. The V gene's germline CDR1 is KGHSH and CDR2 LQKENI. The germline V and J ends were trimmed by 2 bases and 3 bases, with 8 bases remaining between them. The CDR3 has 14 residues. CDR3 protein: CASSPVGNNQPQHF. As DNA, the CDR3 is TGTGCCAGCTCACCAGTGGGTAACAATCAGCCCCAGCATTTT.

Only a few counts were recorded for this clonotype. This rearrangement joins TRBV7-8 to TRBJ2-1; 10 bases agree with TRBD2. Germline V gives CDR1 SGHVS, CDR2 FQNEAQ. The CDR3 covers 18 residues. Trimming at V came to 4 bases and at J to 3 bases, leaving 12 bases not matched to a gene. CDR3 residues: CASSSPMLGLAYYNEQFF. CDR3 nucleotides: TGTGCCAGCAGCTCCCCAATGTTGGGACTAGCGTACTACAATGAGCAGTTCTTC.

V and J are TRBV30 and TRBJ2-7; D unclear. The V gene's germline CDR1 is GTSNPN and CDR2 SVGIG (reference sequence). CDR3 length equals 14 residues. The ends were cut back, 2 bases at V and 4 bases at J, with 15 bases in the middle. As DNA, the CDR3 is TGTGCCTGGAGTAGAGTAGCCAGGAGATACGAGCAGTACTTC. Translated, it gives CAWSRVARRYEQYF. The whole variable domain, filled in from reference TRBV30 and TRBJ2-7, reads SQTIHQWPATLVQPVGSPLSLECTVEGTSNPNLYWYRQAAGRGLQLLFYSVGIGQISSEVPQNLSASRPQDRQFILSSKKLLLSDSGFYLCAWSRVARRYEQYFGPGTRLTVT.

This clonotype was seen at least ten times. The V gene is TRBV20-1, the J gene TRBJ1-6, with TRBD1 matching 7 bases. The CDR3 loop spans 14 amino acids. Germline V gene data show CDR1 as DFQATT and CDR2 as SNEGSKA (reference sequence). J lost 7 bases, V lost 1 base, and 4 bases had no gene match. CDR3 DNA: TGCAGTGCTAGAGCGGGACAGCACAATTCACCCCTCCACTTT. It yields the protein CSARAGQHNSPLHF.

The CDR3 DNA is TGTGCCAGCAGCCCCGCCCCAGAAAGGGAAGCTTTCTTT. Its translation: CASSPAPEREAFF. The J gene is TRBJ1-1, the V gene TRBV9; no reliable D call. The CDR3 is 13 residues long. Per germline, CDR1 SGDLS and CDR2 YYNGEE. Trimming took off 4 bases at V and 8 bases at J, with 15 bases between the two ends.